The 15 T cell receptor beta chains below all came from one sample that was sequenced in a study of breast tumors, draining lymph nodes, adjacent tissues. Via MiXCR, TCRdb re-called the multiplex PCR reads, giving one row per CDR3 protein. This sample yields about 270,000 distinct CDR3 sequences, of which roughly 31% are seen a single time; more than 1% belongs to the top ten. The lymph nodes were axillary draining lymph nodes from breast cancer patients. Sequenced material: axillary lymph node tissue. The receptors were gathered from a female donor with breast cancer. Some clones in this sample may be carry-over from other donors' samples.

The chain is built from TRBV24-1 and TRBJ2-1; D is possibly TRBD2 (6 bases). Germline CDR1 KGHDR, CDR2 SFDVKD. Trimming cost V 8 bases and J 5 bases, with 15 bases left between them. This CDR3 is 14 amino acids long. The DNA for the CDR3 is TGTGCCACCACTGCAGCGGGTAACCACAATGAGCAGTTCTTC. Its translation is CATTAAGNHNEQFF.

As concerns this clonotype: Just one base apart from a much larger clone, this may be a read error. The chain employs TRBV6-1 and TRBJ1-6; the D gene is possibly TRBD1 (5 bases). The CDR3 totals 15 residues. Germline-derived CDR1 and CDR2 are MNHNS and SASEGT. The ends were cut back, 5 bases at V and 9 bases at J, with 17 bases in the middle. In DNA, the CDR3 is TGTGCCAGCAGTCAACCGGGGGTTGGTAGTTCACCCCTCCACTTT. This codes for CASSQPGVGSSPLHF.

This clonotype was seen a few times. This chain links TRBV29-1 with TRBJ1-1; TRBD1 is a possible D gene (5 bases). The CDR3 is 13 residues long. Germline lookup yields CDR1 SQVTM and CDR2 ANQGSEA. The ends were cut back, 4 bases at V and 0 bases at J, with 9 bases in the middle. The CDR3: CSVVAGLNTEAFF. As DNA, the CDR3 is TGCAGCGTTGTGGCAGGGCTGAACACTGAAGCTTTCTTT. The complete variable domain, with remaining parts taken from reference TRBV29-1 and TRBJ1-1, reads SAVISQKPSRDICQRGTSLTIQCQVDSQVTMMFWYRQQPGQSLTLIATANQGSEATYESGFVIDKFPISRPNLTFSTLTVSNMSPEDSSIYLCSVVAGLNTEAFFGQGTRLTVV.

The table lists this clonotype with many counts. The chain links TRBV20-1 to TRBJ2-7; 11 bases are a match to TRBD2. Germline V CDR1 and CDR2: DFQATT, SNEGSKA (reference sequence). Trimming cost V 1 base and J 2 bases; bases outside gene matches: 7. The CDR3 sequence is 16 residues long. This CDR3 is CSARVLAGGLTYEQYF. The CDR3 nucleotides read TGCAGTGCTAGAGTCCTAGCGGGAGGACTAACCTACGAGCAGTACTTC.

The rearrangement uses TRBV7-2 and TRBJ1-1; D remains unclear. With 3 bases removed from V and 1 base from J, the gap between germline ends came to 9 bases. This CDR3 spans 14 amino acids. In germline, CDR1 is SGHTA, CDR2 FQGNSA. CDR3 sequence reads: CASSFLPWNTEAFF. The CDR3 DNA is TGTGCCAGCAGCTTTCTTCCGTGGAACACTGAAGCTTTCTTT.

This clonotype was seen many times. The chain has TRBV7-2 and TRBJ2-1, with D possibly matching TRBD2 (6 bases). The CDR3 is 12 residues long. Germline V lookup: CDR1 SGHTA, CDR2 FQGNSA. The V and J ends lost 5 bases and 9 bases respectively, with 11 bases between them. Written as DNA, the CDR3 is TGTGCCAGCAGCGACAGCGGGCTTGAGCAGTTCTTC. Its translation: CASSDSGLEQFF.

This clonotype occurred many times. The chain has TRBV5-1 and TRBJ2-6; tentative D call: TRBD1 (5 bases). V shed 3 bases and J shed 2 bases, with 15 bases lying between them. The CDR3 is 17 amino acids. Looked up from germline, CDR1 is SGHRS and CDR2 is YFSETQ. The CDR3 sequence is CASSSTGVAAGANVLTF. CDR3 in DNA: TGCGCCAGCAGCTCTACAGGCGTTGCTGCTGGGGCCAACGTCCTGACTTTC.

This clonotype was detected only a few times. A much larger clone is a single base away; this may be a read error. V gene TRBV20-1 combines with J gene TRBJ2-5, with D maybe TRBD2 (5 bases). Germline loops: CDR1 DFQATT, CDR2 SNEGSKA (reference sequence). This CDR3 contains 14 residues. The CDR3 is CSALVGSSQATQYF. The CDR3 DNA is TGCAGTGCATTAGTCGGGTCTAGCCAAGCGACCCAGTACTTC.

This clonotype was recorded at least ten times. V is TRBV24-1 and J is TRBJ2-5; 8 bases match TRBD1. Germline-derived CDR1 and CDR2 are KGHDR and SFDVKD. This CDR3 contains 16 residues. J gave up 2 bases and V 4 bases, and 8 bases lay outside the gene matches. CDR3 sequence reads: CATSESGTGTQETQYF. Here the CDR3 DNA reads TGTGCCACCAGTGAGTCGGGGACAGGTACACAAGAGACCCAGTACTTC.

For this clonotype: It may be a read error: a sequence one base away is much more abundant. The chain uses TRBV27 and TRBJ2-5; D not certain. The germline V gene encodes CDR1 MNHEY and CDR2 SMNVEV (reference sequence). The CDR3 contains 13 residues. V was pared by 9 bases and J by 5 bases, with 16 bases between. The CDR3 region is CARSIGWWETQYF. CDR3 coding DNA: TGTGCCAGGAGCATCGGATGGTGGGAGACCCAGTACTTC.

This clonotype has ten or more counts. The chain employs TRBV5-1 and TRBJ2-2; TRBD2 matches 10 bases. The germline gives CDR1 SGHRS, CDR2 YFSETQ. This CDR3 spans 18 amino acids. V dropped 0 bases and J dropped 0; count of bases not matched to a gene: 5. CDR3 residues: CASSLEGSGRPNTGELFF. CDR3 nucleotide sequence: TGCGCCAGCAGCTTGGAGGGTAGCGGGAGGCCGAACACCGGGGAGCTGTTTTTT.

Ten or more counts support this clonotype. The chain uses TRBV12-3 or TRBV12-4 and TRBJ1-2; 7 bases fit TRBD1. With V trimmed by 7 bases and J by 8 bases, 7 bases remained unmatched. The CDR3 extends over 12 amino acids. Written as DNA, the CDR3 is TGTGCCAGCACCACGGACAGGCGGGGCTACACCTTC. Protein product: CASTTDRRGYTF.

CDR3 nucleotides: TGTGCCAGCAGCTTCGTCCGGACGGCAGCTTTCTTT. This translates into CASSFVRTAAFF. V usage is TRBV11-2 and J usage is TRBJ1-1; D gene unclear. Trimming removed 3 bases from V and 10 bases from J, with 12 bases in between. Germline lookup yields CDR1 SGHAT and CDR2 FQNNGV. This CDR3 is built from 12 residues.

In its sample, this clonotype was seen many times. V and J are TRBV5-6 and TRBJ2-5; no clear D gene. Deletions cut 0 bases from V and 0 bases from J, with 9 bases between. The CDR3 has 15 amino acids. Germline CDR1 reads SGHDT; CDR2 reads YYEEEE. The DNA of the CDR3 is TGTGCCAGCAGCTTGGCGTCTTGGAACCAAGAGACCCAGTACTTC. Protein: CASSLASWNQETQYF.

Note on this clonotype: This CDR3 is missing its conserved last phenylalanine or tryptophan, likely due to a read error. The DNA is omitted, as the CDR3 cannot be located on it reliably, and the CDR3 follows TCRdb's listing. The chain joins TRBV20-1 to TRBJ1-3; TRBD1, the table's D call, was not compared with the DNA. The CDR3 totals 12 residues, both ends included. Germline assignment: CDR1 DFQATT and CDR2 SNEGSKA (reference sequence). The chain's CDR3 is CSARVLGGAGRI.